The 32 T cell receptor beta chains below come from one sample, sequenced in a study of blood T cell repertoires in COVID-19. TCRdb's copy holds only in-frame clones and misses some; the assay was immunoSEQ multiplex PCR. Of 300,000 to 400,000 clones detected, about nine tenths appear once; the ten largest clones hold roughly 9.9%. What was sequenced was peripheral blood. The receptors here all came from a man younger than 40 with COVID-19, enrolled during active disease.

The chain uses TRBV5-1 and TRBJ1-2; no firm D call. The germline V and J ends were trimmed by 5 bases and 3 bases, with 11 bases remaining between them. Germline CDR1 and CDR2: SGHRS and YFSETQ. The CDR3 sequence is 13 residues long. The CDR3 coding sequence is TGCGCCAGCAGGGAGGATTTCTACTATGGCTACACCTTC. This encodes CASREDFYYGYTF. Together with reference TRBV5-1 and TRBJ1-2, the CDR3 gives the full variable domain: KAGVTQTPRYLIKTRGQQVTLSCSPISGHRSVSWYQQTPGQGLQFLFEYFSETQRNKGNFPGRFSGRQFSNSRSEMNVSTLELGDSALYLCASREDFYYGYTFGSGTRLTVV.

The rearrangement links TRBV5-4 to TRBJ1-1; a weak D match, TRBD1 (6 bases). Trimming removed 1 base from V and 0 bases from J, with 19 bases in between. There are 18 residues in the CDR3. The germline V gene has CDR1 SGHNT and CDR2 YYREEE (reference sequence). The CDR3 here is CASSLSRASRTVNTEAFF. The CDR3 DNA follows: TGTGCCAGCAGCTTGTCCCGTGCATCGAGGACAGTGAACACTGAAGCTTTCTTT.

J is TRBJ1-4 and V is TRBV7-9, with 8 nucleotides matching TRBD1. This CDR3 has 15 residues. Germline CDR1 is SEHNR and CDR2 is FQNEAQ (reference sequence). With V trimmed by 1 base and J by 5 bases, 3 bases remained unmatched. CDR3 residues: CASSLGDRSNEKLFF. CDR3 bases: TGTGCCAGCAGCTTAGGGGACAGGTCAAATGAAAAACTGTTTTTT.

The CDR3 spells CASSSPGLATYEQYF. The CDR3 DNA sequence: TGTGCCAGCAGTTCACCGGGACTAGCGACTTACGAGCAGTACTTC. The chain employs TRBV28 and TRBJ2-7, with 10 bases aligning to TRBD2. V was clipped by 4 bases and J by 4 bases; unmatched bases: 7. The CDR3 is 15 residues long. Germline V gives CDR1 MDHEN, CDR2 SYDVKM.

This chain joins TRBV29-1 and TRBJ1-4; the match to TRBD1 covers 7 bases. Germline assignment: CDR1 SQVTM and CDR2 ANQGSEA. The trim removed 1 base at V and 7 bases at J, leaving 9 bases unmatched. There are 15 residues in the CDR3. DNA of the CDR3: TGCAGCGTTGAAGTTCGGAACAGGGGTTCTGAAAAACTGTTTTTT. Translated: CSVEVRNRGSEKLFF.

The gene calls are TRBV6-5 and TRBJ2-7; TRBD1 matches at 9 bases. After removal of 10 bases from V and 5 bases from J, the junction contained 12 bases not matched to a gene. The CDR3 extends over 14 amino acids. Germline CDR1 reads MNHEY; CDR2 reads SVGAGI. The CDR3 DNA follows: TGTGCCACAACCGCCGGGACAGGGAGGCACGAGCAGTACTTC. Its translation: CATTAGTGRHEQYF.

The V call is TRBV27, the J call TRBJ1-6; TRBD1 matches 9 bases. J was trimmed by 1 base and V by 1 base; bases with no gene match: 2. This CDR3 has 17 residues. Germline V CDR1 and CDR2: MNHEY, SMNVEV (reference sequence). The CDR3 sequence: CASSLFGQGSYNSPLHF. As DNA, the CDR3 is TGTGCCAGCAGTTTATTTGGACAGGGGTCCTATAATTCACCCCTCCACTTT.

The gene calls are TRBV2 and TRBJ1-1; no clear D. V was shortened by 7 bases and J by 8 bases, with 11 bases between the two germline ends. The V gene's germline CDR1 is SNHLY and CDR2 FYNNEI. The CDR3 is 11 amino acids. CDR3 region: CASNQEGEAFF. CDR3 bases: TGTGCCAGCAATCAAGAGGGAGAAGCTTTCTTT.

This chain connects TRBV9 to TRBJ1-3; TRBD1 matches at 9 bases. The CDR3 has 15 amino acids. Germline-derived CDR1 and CDR2 are SGDLS and YYNGEE. Trimming took 0 bases from V and 2 from J; bases not matched to a gene: 0. In nucleotides, the CDR3 is TGTGCCAGCAGCGTAGACAGGGGGCCTGGAAACACCATATATTTT. Translated, it gives CASSVDRGPGNTIYF. Combining the CDR3 with reference TRBV9 and TRBJ1-3 gives the whole variable domain DSGVTQTPKHLITATGQRVTLRCSPRSGDLSVYWYQQSLDQGLQFLIQYYNGEERAKGNILERFSAQQFPDLHSELNLSSLELGDSALYFCASSVDRGPGNTIYFGEGSWLTVV.

The rearrangement joins TRBV5-4 to TRBJ1-1; a possible D gene is TRBD1 (6 bases). V was clipped by 0 bases and J by 6 bases, with 9 bases between them. CDR3 size: 13 residues. Germline-derived CDR1 and CDR2 are SGHNT and YYREEE (reference sequence). CDR3 nucleotide sequence: TGTGCCAGCAGCTTGGTACAGGGTTCTGAAGCTTTCTTT. It codes for CASSLVQGSEAFF.

V and J are TRBV7-2 and TRBJ2-3; TRBD1 matches 7 bases. The ends lost 2 bases at V and 0 bases at J; junction bases unmatched: 2. The CDR3 is made up of 15 amino acids. Germline CDR1 is SGHTA and CDR2 is FQGNSA. The CDR3: CASSLMGQSTDTQYF. As DNA, the CDR3 is TGTGCCAGCAGCTTAATGGGACAGAGCACAGATACGCAGTATTTT.

The rearrangement joins TRBV11-2 to TRBJ1-1, with D perhaps TRBD1 (5 bases). The V end was cut by 3 bases, the J end by 4 bases, with 12 bases between. CDR3 length: 14 amino acids. Germline assignment: CDR1 SGHAT and CDR2 FQNNGV. CDR3 in DNA: TGTGCCAGCAGCTTGGTCGGCAGGGCCACTGAAGCTTTCTTT. Its protein is CASSLVGRATEAFF. Using reference TRBV11-2 and TRBJ1-1 for the parts outside the CDR3, the full variable domain is EAGVAQSPRYKIIEKRQSVAFWCNPISGHATLYWYQQILGQGPKLLIQFQNNGVVDDSQLPKDRFSAERLKGVDSTLKIQPAKLEDSAVYLCASSLVGRATEAFFGQGTRLTVV.

For this clone: The junction does not match germline at one end; this may be a read error. This chain uses TRBV19 with TRBJ1-4; 7 nucleotides match TRBD1. CDR1 and CDR2 from the germline V gene are LNHDA and SQIVND (reference sequence). This CDR3 has 15 amino acids. DNA for the CDR3: TGTGCCAGTAGTATATCCCGGGACAGCCAAAGCCCAGCCGTTTTT. Translating gives CASSISRDSQSPAVF.

This clone was observed a handful of times. The chain couples TRBV19 to TRBJ1-1, with a possible D match to TRBD1 (5 bases). V lost 3 bases and J lost 3, with 11 bases in between. Germline CDR1 and CDR2: LNHDA and SQIVND (reference sequence). CDR3 length equals 14 residues. The CDR3 region has the DNA TGTGCCAGTAGTATCTGGGGGGTATACACTGAAGCTTTCTTT. This encodes CASSIWGVYTEAFF.

This clone is a singleton in its sample. This chain joins TRBV5-8 and TRBJ2-3; no definite D call. Trimming left V 2 bases short and J 3 bases short, with 10 bases between. Germline CDR1 is SGHTS and CDR2 is YDEGEE. The CDR3 spans 14 residues. CDR3 amino acids: CASSFSSRTDTQYF. The CDR3 nucleotides read TGTGCCAGCAGCTTTTCGAGCAGGACAGATACGCAGTATTTT.

The chain couples TRBV6-2 or TRBV6-3 to TRBJ1-5; TRBD1 might be the D (6 bases). The CDR3 covers 17 residues. Germline V gene data show CDR1 as MNHEY and CDR2 as SVGEGT. The ends were cut back, 2 bases at V and 0 bases at J, with 14 bases in the middle. In DNA, the CDR3 is TGTGCCAGCAGTTACCTACAGGGCGACAATAGCAATCAGCCCCAGCATTTT. Translation gives CASSYLQGDNSNQPQHF.

The gene calls are TRBV5-1 and TRBJ2-1; D is perhaps TRBD2 (6 bases). With 1 base removed from V and 7 bases from J, the gap between germline ends came to 12 bases. The CDR3 has 14 amino acids. CDR1 is SGHRS, CDR2 YFSETQ, per germline. The DNA for the CDR3 is TGCGCCAGCAGCTTGTCAAGGGCGGGAAATGAGCAGTTCTTC. It translates to CASSLSRAGNEQFF. Full variable domain (rest looked up from reference TRBV5-1 and TRBJ2-1): KAGVTQTPRYLIKTRGQQVTLSCSPISGHRSVSWYQQTPGQGLQFLFEYFSETQRNKGNFPGRFSGRQFSNSRSEMNVSTLELGDSALYLCASSLSRAGNEQFFGPGTRLTVL.

J is TRBJ2-3 and V is TRBV15, with a possible D match to TRBD2 (5 bases). Trimming removed 3 bases from V and 6 bases from J, with 16 bases in between. The CDR3 loop spans 15 amino acids. CDR1 and CDR2 from the germline V gene are LNHNV and YYDKDF (reference sequence). As DNA, the CDR3 is TGTGCCACCAGCAGGGGGTGGGAACCGGGGGATACGCAGTATTTT. It codes for CATSRGWEPGDTQYF.

The chain combines TRBV20-1 with TRBJ2-5; D ambiguous. In germline, CDR1 is DFQATT, CDR2 SNEGSKA (reference sequence). This CDR3 is 11 amino acids long. V dropped 5 bases and J dropped 5 bases, with 9 bases sitting between them. The CDR3 region is CSALFLETQYF. CDR3 nucleotides: TGCAGTGCTCTTTTTTTGGAGACCCAGTACTTC.

The chain combines TRBV11-1 with TRBJ1-4; D ambiguous. This CDR3 has 16 residues. Deletions cut 0 bases from V and 4 bases from J, with 12 bases between. Germline-derived CDR1 and CDR2 are SGHAT and FQDESV (reference sequence). The CDR3 DNA sequence: TGTGCCAGCAGCTTAGCAGGAGGGCTCGGTAATGAAAAACTGTTTTTT. Translating it yields CASSLAGGLGNEKLFF.

The chain recombines TRBV11-2 with TRBJ2-1; perhaps TRBD2 as D (5 bases). The CDR3 sequence is 16 residues long. V lost 3 bases, J lost 1 base, and 13 bases lay in between. The germline CDR1 and CDR2 sequences are SGHAT and FQNNGV. The CDR3 sequence: CASSFGVQTSYNEQFF. The CDR3 region has the DNA TGTGCCAGCAGCTTCGGGGTCCAGACGTCCTACAATGAGCAGTTCTTC.

This chain links TRBV29-1 with TRBJ2-1, with 7 bases identical to TRBD2. This CDR3 has 13 residues. Per germline, CDR1 SQVTM and CDR2 ANQGSEA. The trim removed 6 bases at V and 6 bases at J, leaving 8 bases unmatched. The CDR3 here is CSVREQWGNEQFF. The DNA of the CDR3 is TGCAGCGTGCGGGAGCAATGGGGCAATGAGCAGTTCTTC.

This clone appeared a single time. CDR3 region: CASSPKLAGPSEQYF. CDR3 in DNA: TGTGCCAGCAGCCCTAAGTTAGCGGGCCCGAGTGAGCAGTACTTC. The rearrangement uses TRBV5-6 and TRBJ2-7; TRBD2 matches at 7 bases. J gave up 7 bases and V 4 bases, and 14 bases lay outside the gene matches. The CDR3 runs 15 residues. In germline, CDR1 is SGHDT, CDR2 YYEEEE.

The chain carries TRBV11-2 and TRBJ2-7, with TRBD2 matching 10 bases. The CDR3 consists of 16 residues. CDR1 is SGHAT, CDR2 FQNNGV, per germline. After removal of 1 base from V and 5 bases from J, the junction contained 8 bases not matched to a gene. The CDR3: CASSLVYGLAVDEQYF. As DNA, the CDR3 is TGTGCCAGCAGCTTAGTTTACGGACTAGCGGTAGACGAGCAGTACTTC.

The chain carries TRBV28 and TRBJ2-7; 10 positions match TRBD2. The germline gives CDR1 MDHEN, CDR2 SYDVKM. CDR3 length: 17 amino acids. The junction had 17 bases not matched to a gene; V was cut back by 2 bases and J by 10 bases. CDR3 nucleotides: TGTGCCAGCAGTTTAACGGGAGTAGCGGGAGGCCCCCAGTATCAGTACTTC. Its protein is CASSLTGVAGGPQYQYF.

This clone was observed a few times. The V call is TRBV6-1, the J call TRBJ1-1; 12 positions match TRBD1. Germline V gene lookup returns CDR1 MNHNS and CDR2 SASEGT. The V segment lost 0 bases and the J segment 6 bases; nucleotides outside the gene matches: 5. The CDR3 sequence is 16 residues long. The CDR3 here is CASSEAGTGGKAEAFF. CDR3 DNA: TGTGCCAGCAGTGAAGCCGGGACAGGGGGCAAGGCTGAAGCTTTCTTT.

The chain has TRBV10-3 and TRBJ2-1; 11 bases are a match to TRBD2. V shed 3 bases and J 9 bases; nucleotides not matched to a gene: 7. The CDR3 is 15 residues long. CDR1 ENHRY and CDR2 SYGVKD come from the germline V gene. The CDR3 DNA sequence: TGTGCCATCAGTGATCAACTAGCGGGGGCGGGTGAGCAGTTCTTC. Translated, it gives CAISDQLAGAGEQFF.

The genes are TRBV2 and TRBJ1-4; D possibly corresponds to TRBD1 (5 bases). The CDR3 runs 15 residues. From germline, CDR1 is SNHLY and CDR2 FYNNEI. The germline V and J ends were trimmed by 1 base and 6 bases, with 12 bases remaining between them. Written as DNA, the CDR3 is TGTGCCAGCAGTGAAGGAGGCGGGGGAGATGAAAAACTGTTTTTT. Its translation: CASSEGGGGDEKLFF.

V usage is TRBV7-2 and J usage is TRBJ1-2, with a tentative D call TRBD1 (5 bases). The germline V gene has CDR1 SGHTA and CDR2 FQGNSA. The CDR3 is 14 amino acids. V lost 4 bases and J lost 2, with 11 bases in between. The CDR3 DNA sequence: TGTGCCAGCAGCTCCACGGCAGGGAACTATGGCTACACCTTC. Residues: CASSSTAGNYGYTF.

The V call is TRBV28, the J call TRBJ1-2; 7 bases agree with TRBD1. The V and J ends lost 5 bases and 8 bases, in that order; junction bases with no gene match: 5. Germline CDR1 MDHEN, CDR2 SYDVKM. The length of the CDR3 is 12 residues. The CDR3 nucleotides are TGTGCCAGCAGTCCCACGACAGGGGGCTACACCTTC. Protein sequence: CASSPTTGGYTF.

This clone has just one count. The DNA for the CDR3 is TGTGCCAGCAGTTTATTCAGGAGCAATCAGCCCCAGCATTTT. Translating gives CASSLFRSNQPQHF. J is TRBJ1-5 and V is TRBV28; D not certain. This CDR3 is 14 amino acids long. The V end was cut by 1 base, the J end by 1 base, with 5 bases between. Germline V gives CDR1 MDHEN, CDR2 SYDVKM.

Written as DNA, the CDR3 is TGTGCCAGCAGCTTGGGGACAGGGCAATTAGGCAATCAGCCCCAGCATTTT. This codes for CASSLGTGQLGNQPQHF. J is TRBJ1-5 and V is TRBV11-2; 9 bases line up with TRBD1. The CDR3 is made up of 17 amino acids. Germline V gene lookup returns CDR1 SGHAT and CDR2 FQNNGV. The V segment lost 3 bases and the J segment 2 bases; nucleotides outside the gene matches: 8.